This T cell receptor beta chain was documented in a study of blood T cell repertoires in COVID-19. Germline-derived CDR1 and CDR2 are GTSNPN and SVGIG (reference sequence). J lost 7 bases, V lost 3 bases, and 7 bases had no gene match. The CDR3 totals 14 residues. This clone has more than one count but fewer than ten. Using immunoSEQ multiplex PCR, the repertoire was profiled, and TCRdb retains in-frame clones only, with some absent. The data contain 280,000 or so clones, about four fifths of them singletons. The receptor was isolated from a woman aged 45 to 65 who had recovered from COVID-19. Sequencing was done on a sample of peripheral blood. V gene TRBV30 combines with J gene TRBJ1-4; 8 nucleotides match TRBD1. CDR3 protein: CAWRLRGRSEKLFF. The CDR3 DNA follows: TGTGCCTGGAGACTCAGGGGGCGAAGTGAAAAACTGTTTTTT.